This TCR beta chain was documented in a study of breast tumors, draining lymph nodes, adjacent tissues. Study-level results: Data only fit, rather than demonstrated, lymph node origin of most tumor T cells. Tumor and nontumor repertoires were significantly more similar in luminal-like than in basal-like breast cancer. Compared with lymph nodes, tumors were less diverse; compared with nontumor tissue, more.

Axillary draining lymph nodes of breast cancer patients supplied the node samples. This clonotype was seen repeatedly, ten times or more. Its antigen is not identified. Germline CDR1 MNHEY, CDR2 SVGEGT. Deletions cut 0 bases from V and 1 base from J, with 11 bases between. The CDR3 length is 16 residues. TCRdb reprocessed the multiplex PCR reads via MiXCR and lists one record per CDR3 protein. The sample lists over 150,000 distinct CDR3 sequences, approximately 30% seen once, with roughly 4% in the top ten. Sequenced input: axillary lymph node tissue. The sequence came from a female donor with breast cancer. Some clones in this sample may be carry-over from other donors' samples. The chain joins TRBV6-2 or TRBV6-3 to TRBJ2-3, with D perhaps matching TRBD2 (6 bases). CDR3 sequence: CASSYSPGEGTDTQYF. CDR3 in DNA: TGTGCCAGCAGTTACTCCCCGGGGGAGGGCACAGATACGCAGTATTTT.